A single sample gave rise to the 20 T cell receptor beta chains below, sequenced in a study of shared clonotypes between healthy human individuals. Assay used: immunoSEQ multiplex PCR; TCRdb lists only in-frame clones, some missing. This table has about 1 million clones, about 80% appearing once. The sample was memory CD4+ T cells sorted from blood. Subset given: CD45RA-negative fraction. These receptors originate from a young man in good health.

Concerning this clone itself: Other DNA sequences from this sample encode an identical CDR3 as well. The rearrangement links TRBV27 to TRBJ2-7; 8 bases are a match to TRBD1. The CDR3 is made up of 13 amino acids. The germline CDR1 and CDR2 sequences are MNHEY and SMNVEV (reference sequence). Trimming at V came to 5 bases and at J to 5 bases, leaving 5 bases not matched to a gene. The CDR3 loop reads CASSPRTGNEQYF. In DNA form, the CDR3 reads TGTGCCAGCAGTCCGCGGACAGGGAACGAGCAGTACTTC.

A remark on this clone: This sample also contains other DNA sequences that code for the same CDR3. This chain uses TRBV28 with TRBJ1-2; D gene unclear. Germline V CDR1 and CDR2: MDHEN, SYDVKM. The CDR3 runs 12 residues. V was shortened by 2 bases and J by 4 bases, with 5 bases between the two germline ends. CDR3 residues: CASSLQSYGYTF. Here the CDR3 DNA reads TGTGCCAGCAGTTTACAAAGCTATGGCTACACCTTC.

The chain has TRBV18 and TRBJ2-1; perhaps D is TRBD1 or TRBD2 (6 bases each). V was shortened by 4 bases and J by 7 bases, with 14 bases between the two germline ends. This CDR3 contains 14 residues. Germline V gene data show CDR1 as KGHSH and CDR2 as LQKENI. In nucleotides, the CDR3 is TGTGCCAGCTCACTATCCCGGGGGCCGAATGAGCAGTTCTTC. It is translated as CASSLSRGPNEQFF.

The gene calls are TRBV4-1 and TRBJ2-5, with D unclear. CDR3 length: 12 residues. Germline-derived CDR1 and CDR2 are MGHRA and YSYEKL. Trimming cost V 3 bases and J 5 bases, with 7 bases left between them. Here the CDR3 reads CASSQFEETQYF. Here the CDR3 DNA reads TGCGCCAGCAGCCAGTTTGAGGAGACCCAGTACTTC.

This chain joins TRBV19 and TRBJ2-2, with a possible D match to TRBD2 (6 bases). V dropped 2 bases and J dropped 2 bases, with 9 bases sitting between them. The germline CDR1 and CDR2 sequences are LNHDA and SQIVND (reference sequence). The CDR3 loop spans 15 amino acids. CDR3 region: CASSIRGDNTGELFF. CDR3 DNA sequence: TGTGCCAGTAGTATACGCGGGGATAACACCGGGGAGCTGTTTTTT.

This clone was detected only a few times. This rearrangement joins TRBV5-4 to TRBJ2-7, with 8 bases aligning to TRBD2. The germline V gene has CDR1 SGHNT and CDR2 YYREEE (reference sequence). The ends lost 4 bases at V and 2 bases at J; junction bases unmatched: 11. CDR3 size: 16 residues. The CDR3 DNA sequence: TGTGCCAGCAGCCATAAGGGGAGCGGGAGAACCTACGAGCAGTACTTC. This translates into CASSHKGSGRTYEQYF.

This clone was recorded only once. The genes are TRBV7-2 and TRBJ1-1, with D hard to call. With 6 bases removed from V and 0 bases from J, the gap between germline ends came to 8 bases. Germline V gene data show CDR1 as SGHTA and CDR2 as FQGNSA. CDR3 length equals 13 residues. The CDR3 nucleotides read TGTGCCAGCAGTCAGATAATGAACACTGAAGCTTTCTTT. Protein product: CASSQIMNTEAFF. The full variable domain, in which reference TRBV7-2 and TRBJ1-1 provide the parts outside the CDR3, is GAGVSQSPSNKVTEKGKDVELRCDPISGHTALYWYRQSLGQGLEFLIYFQGNSAPDKSGLPSDRFSAERTGGSVSTLTIQRTQQEDSAVYLCASSQIMNTEAFFGQGTRLTVV.

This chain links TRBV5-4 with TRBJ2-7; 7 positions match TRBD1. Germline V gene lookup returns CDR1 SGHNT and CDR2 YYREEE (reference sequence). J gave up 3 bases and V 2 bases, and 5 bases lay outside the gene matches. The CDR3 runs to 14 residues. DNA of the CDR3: TGTGCCAGCAGCTTAAGGACAGGAAACTACGAGCAGTACTTC. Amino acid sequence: CASSLRTGNYEQYF.

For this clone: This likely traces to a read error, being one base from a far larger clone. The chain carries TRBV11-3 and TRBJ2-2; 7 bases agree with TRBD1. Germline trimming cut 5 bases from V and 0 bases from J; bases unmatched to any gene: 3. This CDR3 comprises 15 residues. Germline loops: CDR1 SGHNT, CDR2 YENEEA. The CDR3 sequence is CASSEGTANTGELFF. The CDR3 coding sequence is TGTGCCAGCAGCGAAGGGACAGCGAACACCGGGGAGCTGTTTTTT. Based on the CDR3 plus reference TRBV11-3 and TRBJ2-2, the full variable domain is EAGVVQSPRYKIIEKKQPVAFWCNPISGHNTLYWYLQNLGQGPELLIRYENEEAVDDSQLPKDRFSAERLKGVDSTLKIQPAELGDSAVYLCASSEGTANTGELFFGEGSRLTVL.

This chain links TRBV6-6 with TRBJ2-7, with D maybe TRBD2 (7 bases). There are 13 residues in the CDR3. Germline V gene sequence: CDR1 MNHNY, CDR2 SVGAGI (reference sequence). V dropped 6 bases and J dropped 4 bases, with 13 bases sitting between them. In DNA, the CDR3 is TGTGCCAGCAGACGGGGGGCGGATTACGAGCAGTACTTC. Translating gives CASRRGADYEQYF.

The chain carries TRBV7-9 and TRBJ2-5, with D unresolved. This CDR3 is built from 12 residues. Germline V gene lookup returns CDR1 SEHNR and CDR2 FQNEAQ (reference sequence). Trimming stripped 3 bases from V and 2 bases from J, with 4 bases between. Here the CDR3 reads CASSFTQETQYF. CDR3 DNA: TGTGCCAGCAGCTTTACTCAAGAGACCCAGTACTTC.

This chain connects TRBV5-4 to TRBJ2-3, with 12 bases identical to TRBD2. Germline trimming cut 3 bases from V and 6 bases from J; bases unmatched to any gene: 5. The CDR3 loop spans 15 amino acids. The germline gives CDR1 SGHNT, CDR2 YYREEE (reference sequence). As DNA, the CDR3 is TGTGCCAGCAGCTCGACTAGCGGGAGTTGGGATACGCAGTATTTT. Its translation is CASSSTSGSWDTQYF.

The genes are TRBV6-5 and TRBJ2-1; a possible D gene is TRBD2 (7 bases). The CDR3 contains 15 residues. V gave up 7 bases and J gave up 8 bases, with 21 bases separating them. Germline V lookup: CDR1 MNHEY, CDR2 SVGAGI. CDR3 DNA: TGTGCCAGCATCCCCATCAAGGGGGGGCGGGATGAGCAGTTCTTC. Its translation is CASIPIKGGRDEQFF.

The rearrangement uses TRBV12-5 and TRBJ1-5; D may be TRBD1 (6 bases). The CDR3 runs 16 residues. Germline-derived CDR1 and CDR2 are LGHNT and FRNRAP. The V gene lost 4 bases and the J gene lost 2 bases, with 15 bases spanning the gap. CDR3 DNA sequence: TGTGCTAGTGGTTCCGGGACATGGGGGGGCAATCAGCCCCAGCATTTT. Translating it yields CASGSGTWGGNQPQHF.

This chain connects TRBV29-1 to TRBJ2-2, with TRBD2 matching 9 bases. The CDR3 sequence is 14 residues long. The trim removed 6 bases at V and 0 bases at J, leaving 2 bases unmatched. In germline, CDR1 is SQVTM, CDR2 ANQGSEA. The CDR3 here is CSVAGGPNTGELFF. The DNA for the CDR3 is TGCAGCGTAGCGGGGGGCCCGAACACCGGGGAGCTGTTTTTT.

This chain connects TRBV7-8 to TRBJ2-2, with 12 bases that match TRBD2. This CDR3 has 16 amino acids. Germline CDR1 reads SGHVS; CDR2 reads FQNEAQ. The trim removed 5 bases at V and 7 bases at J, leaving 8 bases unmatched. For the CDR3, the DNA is TGTGCCAGCAGCGAAACTAGCGGGGGGCTACGCGGGGAGCTGTTTTTT. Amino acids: CASSETSGGLRGELFF.

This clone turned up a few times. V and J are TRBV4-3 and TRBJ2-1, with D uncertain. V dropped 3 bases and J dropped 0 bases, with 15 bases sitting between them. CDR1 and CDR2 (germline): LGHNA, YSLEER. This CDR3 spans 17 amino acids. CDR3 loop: CASSQELPGSSYNEQFF. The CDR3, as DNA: TGCGCCAGCAGCCAGGAGTTACCCGGATCCTCCTACAATGAGCAGTTCTTC.

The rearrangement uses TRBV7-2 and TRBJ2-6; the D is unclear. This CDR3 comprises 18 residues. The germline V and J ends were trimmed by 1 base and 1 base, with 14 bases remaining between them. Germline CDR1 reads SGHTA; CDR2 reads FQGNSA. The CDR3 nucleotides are TGTGCCAGCAGCTTAGAGGCGGTCTCTTTATCTGGGGCCAACGTCCTGACTTTC. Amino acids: CASSLEAVSLSGANVLTF.

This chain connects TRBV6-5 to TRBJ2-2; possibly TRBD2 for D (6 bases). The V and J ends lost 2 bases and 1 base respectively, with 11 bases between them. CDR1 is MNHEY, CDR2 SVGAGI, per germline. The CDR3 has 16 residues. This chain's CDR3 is CASSYSWRENTGELFF. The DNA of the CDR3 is TGTGCCAGCAGTTACAGTTGGCGGGAGAACACCGGGGAGCTGTTTTTT.

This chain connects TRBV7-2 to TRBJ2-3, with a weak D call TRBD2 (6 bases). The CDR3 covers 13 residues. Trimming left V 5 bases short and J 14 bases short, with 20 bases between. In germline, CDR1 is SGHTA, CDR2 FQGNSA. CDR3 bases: TGTGCCAGCAGCGCGCCGGGACTGGGCGTATTGTATTTT. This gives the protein CASSAPGLGVLYF.